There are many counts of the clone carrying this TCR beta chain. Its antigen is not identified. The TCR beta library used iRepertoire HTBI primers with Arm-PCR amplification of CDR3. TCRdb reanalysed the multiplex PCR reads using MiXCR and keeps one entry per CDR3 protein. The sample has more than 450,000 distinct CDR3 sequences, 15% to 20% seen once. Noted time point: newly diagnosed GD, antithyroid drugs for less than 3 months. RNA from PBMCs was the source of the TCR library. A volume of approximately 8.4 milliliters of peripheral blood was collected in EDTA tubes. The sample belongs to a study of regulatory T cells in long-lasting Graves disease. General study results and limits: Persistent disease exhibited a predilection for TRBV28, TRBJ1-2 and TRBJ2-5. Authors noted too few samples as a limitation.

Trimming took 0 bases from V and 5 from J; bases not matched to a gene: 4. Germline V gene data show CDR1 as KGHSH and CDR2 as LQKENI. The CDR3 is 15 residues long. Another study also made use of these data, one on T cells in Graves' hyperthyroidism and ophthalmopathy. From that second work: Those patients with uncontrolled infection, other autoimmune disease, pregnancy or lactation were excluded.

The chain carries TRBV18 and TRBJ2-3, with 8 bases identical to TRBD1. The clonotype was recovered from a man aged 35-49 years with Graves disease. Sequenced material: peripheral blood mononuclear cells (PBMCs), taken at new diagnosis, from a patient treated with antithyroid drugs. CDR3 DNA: TGTGCCAGCTCACCACCAGGACAGGGCAAAGATACGCAGTATTTT. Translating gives CASSPPGQGKDTQYF.